The T cell receptor (beta chain) described here comes from a study of Tregs in tolerant kidney transplant recipients (dated 2019 in TCRdb). Some background on the complete study: The study used TCRbeta sequencing to identify donor-specific regulatory T cells before combined kidney and bone marrow transplantation, then tracked those cells after transplant. Several methods of expanding Tregs specific for an allogeneic donor were compared by TCRbeta repertoire sequencing in 3 healthy controls. The study at large found these results: Because only a small number of patients were included, the study had limitations, and the results will need to be validated in larger populations as well as under other immunosuppression protocols. Biological reproducibility was not directly addressed, though technical replication error appeared minimal. Expanding Tregs with activated donor B cells appeared to identify the most biologically relevant and donor-specific TCRbeta repertoire.

For CDR1 and CDR2, the germline V gene lists SGHRS and YFSETQ. Clipping removes 3 bases from V and 0 bases from J, with 4 as the unmatched junction base count. The CDR3, from cysteine to phenylalanine, totals 15 residues. Just the 45-base CDR3 DNA is kept, in frame starting at base 1. Genomic DNA was extracted from sorted cells with the QIAGEN DNeasy Blood and Tissue Kit for TCRbeta CDR3 sequencing. High-throughput TCRbeta CDR3 sequencing, including PCR amplification with bias correction and internal controls, was performed commercially through immunoSEQ. Per the original workflow: A unique productive TCRbeta sequence was defined by the CDR3 nucleotide sequence when primers matched, and otherwise by the CDR3 amino acid sequence together with the Vbeta and Jbeta genes. Sorting error was corrected by removing sequences shared between sorted populations at a frequency ratio of 2:1 or less, and the remaining shared sequences were assigned to the higher population. A sequence was defined as donor-reactive if the sequence was expanded at least 5-fold in CFSE-low cells compared with unstimulated cells and had a frequency of at least 0.01% in CFSE-low cells. Jensen-Shannon divergence, calculated on the top 100 TCRbeta sequences ranked by frequency, was used to quantify repertoire divergence. When a sample had multiple sequencing runs, each run was corrected for sorting error separately and the runs were then pooled. TCRdb took over this immuneACCESS table, retaining in-frame rearrangements with V and J assigned. Such tables are incomplete; in checked studies, under half of the missing clones stem from an unresolved V gene, and the remainder is unexplained. From that table come the V and J calls and clone size; the DNA was used to work out D and trimming. In all, the sample holds hundreds of thousands of clones, and around 82% of those were seen once. Around 0.68% of the sample belongs to the ten largest clones.

Thawed PBMCs were FACS-sorted into unstimulated Tregs (CD4+CD25+CD127-), CD4+ non-Tregs (CD4+CD25-), CD4 cells and CD8 cells. Blood from healthy controls was obtained either as purchased buffy coats or from healthy volunteers. Healthy control blood was processed by Ficoll density gradient to PBMCs and cryopreserved; patient PBMCs were collected before and after transplant. A note on this clone: Its recognized antigen is unknown. No qualities accompany the bases; no much larger clone lies one base away.

The sample consisted of CD4+ T cells from blood. This receptor was identified in a human donor in good health. The receptor chain draws on TRBV5-1 and TRBJ2-3; TRBD1 lines up with 7 middle nucleotides. Here is the DNA: TGCGCCAGCAGCTCGACAGGGCGGAGCACAGATACGCAGTATTTT. This is translated as CASSSTGRSTDTQYF.